The clone carrying this T cell receptor (beta chain) was detected ten times or more. What it recognizes is unknown. Germline trimming cut 4 bases from V and 0 bases from J; bases unmatched to any gene: 8. The germline gives CDR1 SGHKS, CDR2 YYEKEE (reference sequence). The CDR3 is 17 residues long. This entry belongs to a study of CD8 T cells in ankylosing spondylitis. Study-level points and caveats: Relatively scarce in peripheral blood, disease-linked clones were CD8+. As reported, disease-linked clones showed significant enrichment in matched ankylosing spondylitis synovial fluid.

TCR beta libraries were made by quantitative 5'-RACE with molecular barcodes. TCRdb re-called the 5' RACE reads with MiXCR, one entry per CDR3 protein. The table lists under 55,000 distinct CDR3 sequences, approximately 7.4% of them singletons, with about 8.1% in the top ten. The rearrangement links TRBV5-5 to TRBJ2-3; 10 bases align to TRBD2. This TCR came from a female donor with ankylosing spondylitis or in good health (not recorded which). Sequenced: blood, either unsorted or a sorted T cell fraction (not recorded which). The CDR3 DNA follows: TGTGCCAGCAGCCTTAGGACTAGCGGCGTCAGCACAGATACGCAGTATTTT. It yields the protein CASSLRTSGVSTDTQYF.